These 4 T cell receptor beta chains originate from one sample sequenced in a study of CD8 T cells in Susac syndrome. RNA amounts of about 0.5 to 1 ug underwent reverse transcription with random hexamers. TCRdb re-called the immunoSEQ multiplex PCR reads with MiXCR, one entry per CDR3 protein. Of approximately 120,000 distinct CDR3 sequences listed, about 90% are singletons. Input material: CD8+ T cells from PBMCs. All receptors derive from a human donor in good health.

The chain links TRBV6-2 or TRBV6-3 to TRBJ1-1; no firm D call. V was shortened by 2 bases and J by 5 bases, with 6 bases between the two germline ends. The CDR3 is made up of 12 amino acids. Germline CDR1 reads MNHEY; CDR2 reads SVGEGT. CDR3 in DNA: TGTGCCAGCAGTTACGTGGGGACTGAAGCTTTCTTT. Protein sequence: CASSYVGTEAFF.

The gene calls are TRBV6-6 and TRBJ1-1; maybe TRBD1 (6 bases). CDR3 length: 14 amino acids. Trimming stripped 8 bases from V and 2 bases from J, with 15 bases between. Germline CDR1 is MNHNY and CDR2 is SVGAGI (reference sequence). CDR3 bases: TGTGCCAGCCGGACGCCAGGGGAAAACACTGAAGCTTTCTTT. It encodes CASRTPGENTEAFF.

The CDR3 DNA sequence: TGTGCCAGCAGCCCCGTGGAGGGGAATAGCAATCAGCCCCAGCATTTT. It yields the protein CASSPVEGNSNQPQHF. The chain employs TRBV7-6 and TRBJ1-5; D might be TRBD1 (5 bases). The CDR3 contains 16 residues. The germline V and J ends were trimmed by 5 bases and 0 bases, with 14 bases remaining between them. Germline V gene lookup returns CDR1 SGHVS and CDR2 FNYEAQ.

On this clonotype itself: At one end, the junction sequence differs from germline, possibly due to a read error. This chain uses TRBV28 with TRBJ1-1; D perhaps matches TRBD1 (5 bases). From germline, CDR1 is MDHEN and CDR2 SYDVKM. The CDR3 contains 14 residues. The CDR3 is CASSLTELKTEAFF. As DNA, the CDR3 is TGTGCCAGCAGTTTGACAGAGCTGAAGACTGAAGCTTTCTTT.